This T cell receptor beta chain came from a study of blood T cell repertoires in COVID-19. About the study: Researchers got acute and convalescent COVID-19 samples from the United States, Italy and Spain. Sources were T cells, B-cell-depleted T cells, or PBMCs; the material itself was cDNA or gDNA.

Original processing methods: Amplification with reference gene primers provided the estimates of nucleated cell counts. Measured with immunoSEQ multiplex PCR; TCRdb has only the in-frame clones, and not every one. Clonal size and the V and J genes are those of that table, whereas D and trimming came from the DNA. This sample carries 200,000 to 250,000 clones, roughly four fifths of them seen once, and the ten largest clones take less than 15%. V dropped 1 base and J dropped 1; count of bases not matched to a gene: 10. CDR1 and CDR2 (germline): SNHLY, FYNNEI. The CDR3 extends over 19 amino acids. This rearrangement joins TRBV2 to TRBJ2-1, with 10 bases identical to TRBD1. The sequencing input was peripheral blood. The TCR originated in a woman aged 40 to 49 with acute or convalescent COVID-19. For the CDR3, the DNA is TGTGCCAGCAGTGAAGAGGTGGCGGGACAGGGGTTTTCCTACAATGAGCAGTTCTTC. Its translation is CASSEEVAGQGFSYNEQFF. Full variable domain (rest looked up from reference TRBV2 and TRBJ2-1): EPEVTQTPSHQVTQMGQEVILRCVPISNHLYFYWYRQILGQKVEFLVSFYNNEISEKSEIFDDQFSVERPDGSNFTLKIRSTKLEDSAMYFCASSEEVAGQGFSYNEQFFGPGTRLTVL.